The 3 T cell receptor beta chains given below trace back to one sample, sequenced in a study of cytomegalovirus exposure and HLA in healthy donors. PCR primers comprised 60 Vbeta and 13 Jbeta primers. TCRdb keeps only in-frame clones here, not all; method: immunoSEQ multiplex PCR. The listing records 60,000 to 75,000 clones. Sequences were obtained from PBMCs. The receptors derive from a young woman in good health and CMV-seronegative.

The chain has TRBV20-1 and TRBJ1-1; a weak D match, TRBD1 (5 bases). Per the germline V gene, CDR1 is DFQATT and CDR2 is SNEGSKA (reference sequence). This CDR3 spans 11 amino acids. Trimming left V 5 bases short and J 13 bases short, with 17 bases between. CDR3 protein: CSAPPRDRDFF. DNA for the CDR3: TGCAGTGCTCCGCCTCGAGACAGAGATTTCTTT.

The chain links TRBV6-5 to TRBJ2-7; 11 nucleotides align to TRBD2. CDR1 MNHEY and CDR2 SVGAGI come from the germline V gene. This CDR3 contains 15 residues. The junction had 4 bases not matched to a gene; V was cut back by 6 bases and J by 0 bases. Here the CDR3 DNA reads TGTGCCAGCAGGCCTACTAGCGGGAGCTCCTACGAGCAGTACTTC. Translated: CASRPTSGSSYEQYF.

V is TRBV19 and J is TRBJ2-1, with TRBD2 matching 8 bases. The junction had 12 bases not matched to a gene; V was cut back by 3 bases and J by 5 bases. Per the germline V gene, CDR1 is LNHDA and CDR2 is SQIVND (reference sequence). This CDR3 spans 17 amino acids. The chain's CDR3 is CASSMGLAGTSDNEQFF. In DNA form, the CDR3 reads TGTGCCAGTAGTATGGGTTTAGCGGGGACTTCCGACAATGAGCAGTTCTTC.